Listed below are T cell receptor beta chains from one sample, sequenced in a study of blood T cells in healthy people across ages. Using its own MiXCR run on the 5' RACE reads, TCRdb lists one record per CDR3 protein. The sample carries roughly 1,800,000 distinct CDR3 sequences, just under 50% recorded once. Sequencing was carried out using blood. The receptors here all came from a woman aged 40 to 50 in good health. CDR3s include the opening cysteine and the closing phenylalanine or tryptophan. The D gene is left open where the match is weak. Size is omitted from some rows. Given values are once, few, many or a class for expanded clones.

-	TRBV12-3/TRBV12-4	-	TRBJ2-1	CASSFAGGLGEQFF	TGTGCCAGCAGTTTTGCGGGTGGGTTGGGTGAGCAGTTCTTC
-	TRBV5-1	many	TRBJ1-5	CASSRDSNQPQHF	TGTGCCAGCAGTCGGGACAGCAATCAGCCCCAGCATTTT
-	TRBV20-1	few	TRBJ2-7	CSARTVNGYEQYF	TGCAGTGCTCGGACCGTAAACGGCTACGAGCAGTACTTC
-	TRBV6-6	-	TRBJ2-3	CASSLWGAPGTDTQYF	TGTGCCAGCAGTTTGTGGGGGGCTCCGGGCACAGATACGCAGTATTTT
-	TRBV6-2/TRBV6-3	-	TRBJ1-2	CASSSPVDVLTLYGYTF	TGTGCCAGCAGTTCCCCCGTGGACGTGCTCACCCTCTATGGCTACACCTTC
-	TRBV20-1	-	TRBJ2-1	CSAREIAGTPSSYNEQFF	TGCAGTGCTAGAGAAATAGCCGGGACACCGAGCTCCTACAATGAGCAGTTCTTC
-	TRBV28	-	TRBJ1-5	CASILQGVLNNQPQHF	TGTGCCAGCATCCTACAAGGGGTTCTGAACAATCAGCCCCAGCATTTT
-	TRBV6-6	-	TRBJ2-7	CASSYEFEQYF	TGTGCCAGCAGTTACGAGTTTGAGCAGTACTTC
-	TRBV6-1	-	TRBJ2-1	CASSARDHLGNEQFF	TGTGCCAGCAGTGCCCGGGACCACCTAGGAAATGAGCAGTTCTTT
TRBD2	TRBV7-2	-	TRBJ2-5	CASSRDYNNEQYF	TGTGCCAGCAGCCGGGACTACAACAATGAGCAGTACTTC
-	TRBV20-1	-	TRBJ1-2	CSAPERGNGYTF	TGCAGTGCCCCGGAGAGGGGCAATGGCTACACCTTC
-	TRBV15	-	TRBJ2-5	CATSGDPEGAMQTQYF	TGTGCCACCAGCGGCGACCCAGAGGGCGCCATGCAGACCCAGTACTTC
TRBD1	TRBV20-1	-	TRBJ2-7	CSATKQGSSYEQYF	TGCAGTGCTACAAAACAGGGGAGCTCCTACGAGCAGTACTTC
-	TRBV20-1	-	TRBJ2-3	CSAVDPWSTDTQYF	TGCAGTGCCGTCGATCCCTGGAGCACAGATACGCAGTATTTT
-	TRBV10-3	-	TRBJ2-5	CAISEGGGGAAQYF	TGTGCCATCAGTGAGGGTGGCGGGGGCGCGGCCCAGTACTTC
-	TRBV20-1	-	TRBJ2-5	CSASGSDQETQYF	TGCAGTGCTAGTGGGAGCGACCAAGAGACCCAGTACTTC
-	TRBV10-3	-	TRBJ1-5	CAISESEGRGYQPQHF	TGTGCCATCAGTGAGTCGGAGGGTCGGGGATATCAGCCCCAGCATTTT
TRBD1	TRBV18	-	TRBJ2-2	CASSSTGGFTGELFF	TGTGCCAGCTCATCGACAGGGGGATTCACCGGGGAGCTGTTTTTT
TRBD1	TRBV13	few	TRBJ2-4	CASSSRDRENIQYF	TGTGCCAGCAGCTCCCGGGACAGGGAAAACATTCAGTACTTC
TRBD2	TRBV10-3	-	TRBJ2-5	CAISEAGGRWQETQYF	TGTGCCATCAGTGAGGCGGGGGGGCGGTGGCAAGAGACCCAGTACTTC
TRBD2	TRBV3-1	many	TRBJ2-1	CASSPLAGGRNEQFF	TGTGCCAGCAGCCCTCTGGCGGGGGGGCGGAATGAGCAGTTCTTC
-	TRBV18	few	TRBJ1-1	CASSPSQGRDTEAFF	TGTGCCAGCTCTCCATCCCAGGGTCGCGACACTGAAGCTTTCTTT
-	TRBV5-1	-	TRBJ1-1	CASSTRGAYNTEAFF	TGCGCCAGCAGCACAAGGGGGGCTTATAACACTGAAGCTTTCTTT